These T cell receptor beta chains were read from a single sample in a study of T cell responses to AZD1222 COVID-19 vaccine. Measured with immunoSEQ multiplex PCR; TCRdb has only the in-frame clones, and not every one. The sample carries around 100,000 clones, about 88% recorded once. Sequenced material: peripheral blood, taken on day 0 of AZD1222 vaccination. These receptors all come from an adult in good health. The CDR3 runs from the conserved cysteine through the conserved F or W. A D gene is named only where the DNA matches it firmly. Clone sizes are given selectively: once, few, many, or a class where the clone is expanded.

J,size,V,D,DNA,CDR3
TRBJ2-5,once,TRBV7-8,TRBD2,TGTGCCAGCAGCCCGATTGGGACTAGTCCGGGCCGACAAGAGACCCAGTACTTC,CASSPIGTSPGRQETQYF
TRBJ2-7,-,TRBV10-3,-,TGTGCCATCAGTGAGTCGACTCGCGGGCGCGAGCAGTACTTC,CAISESTRGREQYF
TRBJ1-3,-,TRBV5-6,TRBD1,TGTGCCAGCAGCTTGGTAGCGGCAGGGGGTGGAAACACCATATATTTT,CASSLVAAGGGNTIYF
TRBJ2-5,-,TRBV4-1,-,TGCGCCAGCAGCCAAGCTCACAGGGAGACCCAGTACTTC,CASSQAHRETQYF
TRBJ1-2,-,TRBV5-6,-,TGTGCCAGCAGCTTGGCGGGGGGCGCATACTATGGCTACACCTTC,CASSLAGGAYYGYTF
TRBJ1-3,-,TRBV15,TRBD1,TGTGCCACCAGCAGAGGGACAGGGGGAAACACCATATATTTT,CATSRGTGGNTIYF
TRBJ2-3,-,TRBV7-3,-,TGTGCCAGCAGCCCCCTGTGGGAGGGCACAGATACGCAGTATTTT,CASSPLWEGTDTQYF
TRBJ1-2,-,TRBV27,TRBD1,TGTGCCAGCAGTCCAGGACAGGGGGCATATGGCTACACCTTC,CASSPGQGAYGYTF
TRBJ1-1,-,TRBV6-5,-,TGTGCCAGCCAAGAGAGGGTGGACACTGAAGCTTTCTTT,CASQERVDTEAFF
TRBJ1-2,-,TRBV11-3,-,TGTGCCAGCAGCTTAGCGGGGAGAAACTATGGCTACACCTTC,CASSLAGRNYGYTF
TRBJ2-7,-,TRBV6-5,TRBD2,TGTGCCAGCTCGGGACTAGCGGGAGTAGACGAGCAGTACTTC,CASSGLAGVDEQYF
TRBJ1-2,-,TRBV14,TRBD1,TGTGCCAGCAGCCCAGGGGGCTCCGGTGGCTACACCTTC,CASSPGGSGGYTF
TRBJ1-1,-,TRBV9,-,TGTGCCAGCAGCGTAGGGTGGGCCCCGAACACTGAAGCTTTCTTT,CASSVGWAPNTEAFF
TRBJ2-7,few,TRBV3-1/TRBV3-2,-,TGTGCCAGCAGCCAGTATACGATCGACGAGCAGTACTTC,CASSQYTIDEQYF
TRBJ2-3,-,TRBV9,-,TGTGCCAGCAGCTCTTCGGGTGGGACGCCTAGCACAGATACGCAGTATTTT,CASSSSGGTPSTDTQYF
TRBJ2-6,-,TRBV27,-,TGTGCCAGCAGTTCGGGGTCCTTCTCTGGGGCCAACGTCCTGACTTTC,CASSSGSFSGANVLTF
TRBJ1-6,-,TRBV12-3/TRBV12-4,-,TGTGCCAGCACCTTGGCAGGGGACTCACCCCTCCACTTT,CASTLAGDSPLHF
TRBJ2-5,-,TRBV9,TRBD1,TGTGCCAGCAGCGCCCTCACCAGGGGGCTCGGGGAGACCCAGTACTTC,CASSALTRGLGETQYF
TRBJ1-1,once,TRBV9,-,TGTGCCAGCAGCGCCGGGGACCGGCTAAGCCCTGAAGCTTTCTTT,CASSAGDRLSPEAFF
TRBJ2-1,-,TRBV7-9,-,TGTGCCGGTCGTGGGTGGGACGAGCAGTTCTTC,CAGRGWDEQFF
TRBJ2-5,-,TRBV6-2/TRBV6-3,-,TGTGCCAGCAGTTATCAGTGGGAGACCCAGTACTTC,CASSYQWETQYF
TRBJ1-1,-,TRBV6-2/TRBV6-3,-,TGTGCCAGCAGTTACTCGCAAGTCCTGATGAACACTGAAGCTTTCTTT,CASSYSQVLMNTEAFF
TRBJ2-5,-,TRBV2,-,TGTGCCAGCCAAGGACAGCAAGAGACCCAGTACTTC,CASQGQQETQYF
TRBJ1-3,-,TRBV30,-,TGTGCCTGGAGGGAGGGCTCTGGAAACACCATATATTTT,CAWREGSGNTIYF
TRBJ1-3,few,TRBV27,-,TGTGCCAGCAGTTTGCAGTTCAGAGTTTACTCTGGAAACACCATATATTTT,CASSLQFRVYSGNTIYF
TRBJ1-2,-,TRBV5-4,-,TGTGCCAGCAGCTTCGCCCGAGGGAACTATGGCTACACCTTC,CASSFARGNYGYTF
TRBJ1-1,few,TRBV11-2,-,TGTGCCAGCAGCTTGCCAGTCGAGACTGAAGCTTTCTTT,CASSLPVETEAFF
TRBJ2-4,-,TRBV9,-,TGTGCCAGCAGCGTTGGGGGGATCGACATTCAGTACTTC,CASSVGGIDIQYF
TRBJ2-1,-,TRBV4-1,TRBD2,TGCGCCAGCAGCCAAGTTTGGACTAGCGGGAGCTTCAATGAGCAGTTCTTC,CASSQVWTSGSFNEQFF
TRBJ1-2,-,TRBV4-1,-,TGCGCCAGCAGCCAGGACCATCCGTCCTATGGCTACACCTTC,CASSQDHPSYGYTF
TRBJ2-3,-,TRBV12-3/TRBV12-4,-,TGTGCCAGCAGTCTTAGCACAGATACGCAGTATTTT,CASSLSTDTQYF
TRBJ2-3,-,TRBV6-2/TRBV6-3,TRBD2,TGTGCCAGCAGTTACTCGATGGGACTAGCGGGAGGTGATACGCAGTATTTT,CASSYSMGLAGGDTQYF
TRBJ2-1,-,TRBV19,-,TGTGCCAGTAGTATACAGGGGGGGAGTGACAATGAGCAGTTCTTC,CASSIQGGSDNEQFF
TRBJ2-5,once,TRBV10-2,-,TGCGCCAGCAGTGAAGCCCCCAGGGGCTCAGAGACCCAGTACTTC,CASSEAPRGSETQYF
TRBJ1-2,-,TRBV29-1,-,TGCAGCGTTGAGGGGACATCTGGCTACACCTTC,CSVEGTSGYTF
TRBJ2-3,-,TRBV4-3,TRBD1,TGCGCCAGCAGCCAAGGGACAGGGGCGTCAGATACGCAGTATTTT,CASSQGTGASDTQYF
TRBJ2-5,-,TRBV7-8,TRBD2,TGTGCCAGCAGCTTAGTCGGACTAGCGGGAGGGCTAAAGACCCAGTACTTC,CASSLVGLAGGLKTQYF
TRBJ1-5,-,TRBV7-9,-,TGTGCCAGCAGCTTAGAGGGCGGTCAGCCCCAGCATTTT,CASSLEGGQPQHF
TRBJ2-2,-,TRBV7-9,TRBD1,TGTGCCAGCAGCCCCTGGACAGGGGGCGGGGAGCTGTTTTTT,CASSPWTGGGELFF
TRBJ2-3,-,TRBV7-2,-,TGTGCCAGCAGCTTAGTGGGTGGAGATACGCAGTATTTT,CASSLVGGDTQYF
TRBJ2-7,-,TRBV13,TRBD1,TGTGCCAGCAGCCATAGGGACAGGCGGTCCTACGAGCAGTACTTC,CASSHRDRRSYEQYF
TRBJ2-3,-,TRBV6-6,-,TGTGCCAGCAGTTCTACTAGCACAGATACGCAGTATTTT,CASSSTSTDTQYF
TRBJ1-2,-,TRBV28,TRBD1,TGTGCCAGCAATCCGGCCCGACAGGGGAACTATGGCTACACCTTC,CASNPARQGNYGYTF
TRBJ1-2,-,TRBV24-1,TRBD1,TGTGCCACCAGTCCGTCCAGGGGGCTGTATGGCTACACCTTC,CATSPSRGLYGYTF
TRBJ1-4,-,TRBV9,TRBD1,TGTGCCAGCAGCGGACAGGGGGCAACTAATGAAAAACTGTTTTTT,CASSGQGATNEKLFF
TRBJ2-5,-,TRBV5-1,TRBD1,TGCGCCAGCAGCTGGGACAGCACCCAAGAGACCCAGTACTTC,CASSWDSTQETQYF
TRBJ1-1,-,TRBV30,-,TGTGCCTGGATGGTTTGGGGAAAAGCTTTCTTT,CAWMVWGKAFF
TRBJ2-7,-,TRBV5-1,-,TGCGCCAGCAGCGGGACGGGGACCTACGAGCAGTACTTC,CASSGTGTYEQYF
TRBJ1-3,-,TRBV12-3/TRBV12-4,-,TGTGCCAGCAGTTTGGGGCAAGGAAACACCATATATTTT,CASSLGQGNTIYF
TRBJ1-2,-,TRBV6-7,TRBD1,TGTGCCAGCAGTTACTCGAGAATGGGCGGACAGGGTGAGCATCATGGCTACACCTTC,CASSYSRMGGQGEHHGYTF
TRBJ2-1,-,TRBV2,-,TGTGCCAGCAGTCAGGGGGGTCAGTTCAATGAGCAGTTCTTC,CASSQGGQFNEQFF
TRBJ2-7,-,TRBV9,TRBD1,TGTGCCCGCAGCGAGGGGGGACAGGGGGCTTACGAGCAGTACTTC,CARSEGGQGAYEQYF
TRBJ2-1,-,TRBV7-9,-,TGTGCCAGCAGCTTAAAGGCCCAGGGAGCCTATGAGCAGTTCTTC,CASSLKAQGAYEQFF
TRBJ2-7,-,TRBV7-2,TRBD2,TGTGCCAGCAGCACCCACCTAGCGGGAGGGACCAACGAGCAGTACTTC,CASSTHLAGGTNEQYF
TRBJ1-5,-,TRBV27,-,TGTGCCAGCAGTTCGGCCAGGGGTCAGCCCCAGCATTTT,CASSSARGQPQHF
TRBJ2-3,-,TRBV7-3,-,TGTGCCAGCAGCTATGCGTCCGGCGTTGATACGCAGTATTTT,CASSYASGVDTQYF
TRBJ2-3,-,TRBV3-1/TRBV3-2,TRBD2,TGTGCCAGCAGCCAGCTCAGTCCGCTAGCGGGACCAGATACGCAGTATTTT,CASSQLSPLAGPDTQYF
TRBJ1-3,-,TRBV27,-,TGTGCCAGCAGTCTTTCAGGACTGGGAAACACCATATATTTT,CASSLSGLGNTIYF
TRBJ2-3,-,TRBV30,-,TGTGCCTGGGGCCTTCAAGATACGCAGTATTTT,CAWGLQDTQYF
TRBJ2-1,-,TRBV7-6,-,TGTGCCAGCAGCTCCCACCGGGACATTTACAATGAGCAGTTCTTC,CASSSHRDIYNEQFF